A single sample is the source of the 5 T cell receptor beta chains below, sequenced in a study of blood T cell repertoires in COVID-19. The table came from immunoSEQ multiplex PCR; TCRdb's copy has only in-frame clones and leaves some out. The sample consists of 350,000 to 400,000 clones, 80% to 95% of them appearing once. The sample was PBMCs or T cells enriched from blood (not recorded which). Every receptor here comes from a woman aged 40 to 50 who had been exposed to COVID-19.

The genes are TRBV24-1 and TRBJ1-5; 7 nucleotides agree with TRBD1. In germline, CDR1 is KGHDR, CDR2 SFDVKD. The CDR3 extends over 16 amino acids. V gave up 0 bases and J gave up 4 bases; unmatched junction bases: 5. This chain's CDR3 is CATSDLRGGRNQPQHF. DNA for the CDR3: TGTGCCACCAGTGATTTGCGAGGGGGCCGGAATCAGCCCCAGCATTTT.

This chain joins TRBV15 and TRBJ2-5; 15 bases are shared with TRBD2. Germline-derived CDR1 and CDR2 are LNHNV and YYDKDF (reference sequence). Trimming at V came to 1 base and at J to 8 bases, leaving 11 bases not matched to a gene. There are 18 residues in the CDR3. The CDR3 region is CATSRALQGLAGGLTQYF. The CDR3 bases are TGTGCCACCAGCAGAGCCCTACAGGGACTAGCGGGAGGTTTAACCCAGTACTTC. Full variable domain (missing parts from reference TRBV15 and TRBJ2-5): DAMVIQNPRYQVTQFGKPVTLSCSQTLNHNVMYWYQQKSSQAPKLLFHYYDKDFNNEADTPDNFQSRRPNTSFCFLDIRSPGLGDTAMYLCATSRALQGLAGGLTQYFGPGTRLLVL.

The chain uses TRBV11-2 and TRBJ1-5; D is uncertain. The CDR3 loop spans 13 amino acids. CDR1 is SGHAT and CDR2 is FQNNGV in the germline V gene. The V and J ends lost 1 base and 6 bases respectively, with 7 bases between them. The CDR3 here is CASSLGSVQPQHF. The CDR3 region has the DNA TGTGCCAGCAGCTTAGGTTCGGTTCAGCCCCAGCATTTT.

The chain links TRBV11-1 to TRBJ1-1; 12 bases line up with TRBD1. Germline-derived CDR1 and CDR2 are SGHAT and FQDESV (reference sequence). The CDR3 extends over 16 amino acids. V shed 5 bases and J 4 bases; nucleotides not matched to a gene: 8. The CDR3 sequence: CASSVGGTGGRTEAFF. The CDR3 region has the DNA TGTGCCAGCAGCGTCGGGGGGACAGGGGGCCGCACTGAAGCTTTCTTT.

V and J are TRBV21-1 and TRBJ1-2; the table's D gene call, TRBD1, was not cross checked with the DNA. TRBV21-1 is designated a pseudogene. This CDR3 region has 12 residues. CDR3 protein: CASSPTGGGYTF. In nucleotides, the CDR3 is TGTGCCAGCAGCCCGACAGGGGGCGGCTACACCTTC.